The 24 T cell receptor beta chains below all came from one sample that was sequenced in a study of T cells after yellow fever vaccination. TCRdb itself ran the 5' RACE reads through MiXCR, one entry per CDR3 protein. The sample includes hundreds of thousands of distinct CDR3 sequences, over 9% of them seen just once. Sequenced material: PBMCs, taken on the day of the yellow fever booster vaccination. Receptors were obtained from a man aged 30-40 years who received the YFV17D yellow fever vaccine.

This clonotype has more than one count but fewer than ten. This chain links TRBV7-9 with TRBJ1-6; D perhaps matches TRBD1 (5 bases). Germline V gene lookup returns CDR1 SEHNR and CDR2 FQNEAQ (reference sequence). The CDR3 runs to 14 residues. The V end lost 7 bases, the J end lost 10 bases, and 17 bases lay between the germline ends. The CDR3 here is CASTPGGERSPLHF. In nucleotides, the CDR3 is TGTGCCAGCACCCCTGGGGGGGAAAGATCACCCCTCCACTTT. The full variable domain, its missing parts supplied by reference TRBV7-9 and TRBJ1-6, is DTGVSQNPRHKITKRGQNVTFRCDPISEHNRLYWYRQTLGQGPEFLTYFQNEAQLEKSRLLSDRFSAERPKGSFSTLEIQRTEQGDSAMYLCASTPGGERSPLHFGNGTRLTVT.

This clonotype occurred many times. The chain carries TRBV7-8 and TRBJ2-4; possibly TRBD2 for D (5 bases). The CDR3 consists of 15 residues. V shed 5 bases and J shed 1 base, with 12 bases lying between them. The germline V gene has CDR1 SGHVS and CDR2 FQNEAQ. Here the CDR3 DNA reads TGTGCCAGCAGCAGAGGAGGAGAGGCCAAAAACATTCAGTACTTC. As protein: CASSRGGEAKNIQYF.

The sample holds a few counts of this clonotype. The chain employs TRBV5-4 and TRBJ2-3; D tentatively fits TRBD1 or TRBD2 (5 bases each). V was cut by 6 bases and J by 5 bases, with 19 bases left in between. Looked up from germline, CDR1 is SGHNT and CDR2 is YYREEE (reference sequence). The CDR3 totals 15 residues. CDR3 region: CASTHPSGARDTQYF. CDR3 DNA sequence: TGTGCCAGCACCCATCCGTCCGGGGCCAGAGATACGCAGTATTTT.

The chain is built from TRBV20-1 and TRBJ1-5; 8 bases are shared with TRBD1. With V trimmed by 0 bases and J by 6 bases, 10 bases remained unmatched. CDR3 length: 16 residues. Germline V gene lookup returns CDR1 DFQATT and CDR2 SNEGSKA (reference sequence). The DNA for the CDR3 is TGCAGTGCTAGAGATCCCGGCAGGGGGCAGGTTCAGCCCCAGCATTTT. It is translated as CSARDPGRGQVQPQHF.

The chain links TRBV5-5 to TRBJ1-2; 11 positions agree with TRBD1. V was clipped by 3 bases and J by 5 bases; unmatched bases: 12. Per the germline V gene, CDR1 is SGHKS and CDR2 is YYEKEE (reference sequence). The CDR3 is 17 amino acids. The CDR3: CASSSRGQGALGYGYTF. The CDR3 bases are TGTGCCAGCAGCTCCCGCGGACAGGGGGCGCTGGGGTATGGCTACACCTTC.

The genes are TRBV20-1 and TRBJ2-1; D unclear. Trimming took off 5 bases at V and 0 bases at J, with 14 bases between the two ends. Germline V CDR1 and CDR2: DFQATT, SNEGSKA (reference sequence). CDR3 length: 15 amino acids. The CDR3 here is CSADGFYSSYNEQFF. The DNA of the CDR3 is TGCAGTGCTGACGGATTTTACAGCTCCTACAATGAGCAGTTCTTC.

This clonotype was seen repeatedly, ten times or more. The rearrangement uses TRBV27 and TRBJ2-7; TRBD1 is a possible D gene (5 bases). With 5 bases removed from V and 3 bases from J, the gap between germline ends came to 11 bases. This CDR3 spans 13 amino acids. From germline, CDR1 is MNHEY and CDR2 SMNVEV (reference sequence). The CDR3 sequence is CASSPTGNYEQYF. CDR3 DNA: TGTGCCAGCAGTCCTACAGGAAACTACGAGCAGTACTTC.

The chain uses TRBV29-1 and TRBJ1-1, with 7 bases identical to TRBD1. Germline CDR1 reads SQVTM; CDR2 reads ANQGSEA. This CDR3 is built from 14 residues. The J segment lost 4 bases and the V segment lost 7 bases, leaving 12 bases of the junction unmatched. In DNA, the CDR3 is TGCAGCGCAGATCAGGGGGACCGAGTCACTGAAGCTTTCTTT. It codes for CSADQGDRVTEAFF.

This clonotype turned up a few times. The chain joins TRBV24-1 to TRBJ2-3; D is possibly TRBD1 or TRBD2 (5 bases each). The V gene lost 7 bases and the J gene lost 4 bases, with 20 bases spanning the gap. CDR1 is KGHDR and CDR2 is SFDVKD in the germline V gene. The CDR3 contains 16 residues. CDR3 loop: CATSRDRSPGPDTQYF. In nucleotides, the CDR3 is TGTGCCACCAGCCGGGACCGAAGTCCGGGACCAGATACGCAGTATTTT.

In nucleotides, the CDR3 is TGTGCCAGCAGTCACTGGGGGAGCAATCAGCCCCAGCATTTT. Its protein product is CASSHWGSNQPQHF. The chain joins TRBV5-6 to TRBJ1-5; the D gene is possibly TRBD1 (5 bases). The CDR3 runs 14 residues. V dropped 5 bases and J dropped 1 base, with 10 bases sitting between them. Germline V gene data show CDR1 as SGHDT and CDR2 as YYEEEE. Complete variable domain (other parts from reference TRBV5-6 and TRBJ1-5): DAGVTQSPTHLIKTRGQQVTLRCSPKSGHDTVSWYQQALGQGPQFIFQYYEEEERQRGNFPDRFSGHQFPNYSSELNVNALLLGDSALYLCASSHWGSNQPQHFGDGTRLSIL.

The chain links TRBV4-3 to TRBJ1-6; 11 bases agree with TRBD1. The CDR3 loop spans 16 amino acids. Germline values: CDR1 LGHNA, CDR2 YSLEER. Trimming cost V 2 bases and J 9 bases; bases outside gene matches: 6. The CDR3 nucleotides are TGCGCCAGCAGCCAAAAGGACAGGGGGCTCAGTTCACCCCTCCACTTT. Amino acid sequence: CASSQKDRGLSSPLHF.

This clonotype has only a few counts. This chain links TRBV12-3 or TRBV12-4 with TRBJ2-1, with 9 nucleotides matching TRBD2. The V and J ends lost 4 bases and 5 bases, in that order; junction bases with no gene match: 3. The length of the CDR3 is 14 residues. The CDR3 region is CASSSRLADNEQFF. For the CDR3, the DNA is TGTGCCAGCAGTTCTCGACTAGCGGACAATGAGCAGTTCTTC.

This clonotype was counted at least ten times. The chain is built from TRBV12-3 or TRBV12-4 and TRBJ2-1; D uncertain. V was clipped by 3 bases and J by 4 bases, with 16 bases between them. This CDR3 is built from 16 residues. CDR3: CASSFSAVREYNEQFF. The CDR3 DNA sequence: TGTGCCAGCAGTTTCTCGGCGGTTCGAGAATACAATGAGCAGTTCTTC.

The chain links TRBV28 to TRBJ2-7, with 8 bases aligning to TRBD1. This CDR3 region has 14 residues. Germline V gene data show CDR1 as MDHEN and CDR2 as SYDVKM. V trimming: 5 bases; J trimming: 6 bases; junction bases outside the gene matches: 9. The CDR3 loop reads CASSSGGQGSEQYF. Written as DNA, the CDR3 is TGTGCCAGCAGTAGCGGTGGACAGGGATCCGAGCAGTACTTC.

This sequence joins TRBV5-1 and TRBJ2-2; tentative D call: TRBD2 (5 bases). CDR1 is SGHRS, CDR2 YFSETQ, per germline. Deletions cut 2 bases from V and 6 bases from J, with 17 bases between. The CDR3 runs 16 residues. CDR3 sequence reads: CASSFEDVRAAGELFF. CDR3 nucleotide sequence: TGCGCCAGCAGCTTTGAGGACGTGAGAGCGGCCGGGGAGCTGTTTTTT.

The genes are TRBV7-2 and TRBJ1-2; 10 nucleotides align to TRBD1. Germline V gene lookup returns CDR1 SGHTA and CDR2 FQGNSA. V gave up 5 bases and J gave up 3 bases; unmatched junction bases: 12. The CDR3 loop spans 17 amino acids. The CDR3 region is CASSPSGTGEFYYGYTF. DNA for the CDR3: TGTGCCAGCAGCCCTTCCGGGACAGGGGAATTTTACTATGGCTACACCTTC.

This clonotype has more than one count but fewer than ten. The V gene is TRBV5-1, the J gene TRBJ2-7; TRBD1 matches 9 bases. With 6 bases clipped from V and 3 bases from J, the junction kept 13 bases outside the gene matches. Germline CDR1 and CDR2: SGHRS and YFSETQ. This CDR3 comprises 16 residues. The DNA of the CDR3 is TGCGCCAGCAAGGATGATCTCCTGGGACAGGGCTACGAGCAGTACTTC. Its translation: CASKDDLLGQGYEQYF.

CDR3 coding DNA: TGTGCCAGTAGTAAGGGACAGTTCACAGATACGCAGTATTTT. Its translation: CASSKGQFTDTQYF. V is TRBV19 and J is TRBJ2-3, with 7 positions matching TRBD1. V was clipped by 4 bases and J by 2 bases; unmatched bases: 3. Germline loops: CDR1 LNHDA, CDR2 SQIVND (reference sequence). The CDR3 loop spans 14 amino acids.

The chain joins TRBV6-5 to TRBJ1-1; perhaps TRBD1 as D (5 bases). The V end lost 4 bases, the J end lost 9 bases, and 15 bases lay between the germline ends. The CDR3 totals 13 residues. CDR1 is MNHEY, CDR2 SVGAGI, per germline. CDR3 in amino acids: CASSSRQYLKAFF. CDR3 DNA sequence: TGTGCCAGCAGTTCTCGACAGTATTTGAAAGCTTTCTTT.

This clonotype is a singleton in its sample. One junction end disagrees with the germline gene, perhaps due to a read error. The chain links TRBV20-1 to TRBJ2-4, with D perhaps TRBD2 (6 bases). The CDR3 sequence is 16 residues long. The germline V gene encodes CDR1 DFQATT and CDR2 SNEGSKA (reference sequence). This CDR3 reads CCARRLGTETKNIQYF. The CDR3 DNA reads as TGCTGTGCTAGGAGGCTAGGGACTGAAACCAAAAACATTCAGTACTTC.

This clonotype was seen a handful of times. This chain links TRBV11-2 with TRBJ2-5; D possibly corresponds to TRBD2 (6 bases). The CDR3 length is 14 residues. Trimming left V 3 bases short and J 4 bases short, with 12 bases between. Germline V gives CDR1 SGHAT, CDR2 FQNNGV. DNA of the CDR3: TGTGCCAGCAGCTTCGAGCGGGCAGCAGAGACCCAGTACTTC. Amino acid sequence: CASSFERAAETQYF.

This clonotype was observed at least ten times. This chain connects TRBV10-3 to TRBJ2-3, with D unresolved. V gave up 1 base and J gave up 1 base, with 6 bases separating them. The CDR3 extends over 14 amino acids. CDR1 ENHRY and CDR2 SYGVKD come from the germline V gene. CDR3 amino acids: CAISEYGGTDTQYF. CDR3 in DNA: TGTGCCATCAGTGAGTACGGAGGCACAGATACGCAGTATTTT.

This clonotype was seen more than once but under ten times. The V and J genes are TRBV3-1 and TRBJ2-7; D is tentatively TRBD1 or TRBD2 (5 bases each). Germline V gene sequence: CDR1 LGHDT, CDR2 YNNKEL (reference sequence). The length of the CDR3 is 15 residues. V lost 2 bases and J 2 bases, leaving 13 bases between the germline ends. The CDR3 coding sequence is TGTGCCAGCAGCCAATTCCGGGACGGCCCCTACGAGCAGTACTTC. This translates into CASSQFRDGPYEQYF.

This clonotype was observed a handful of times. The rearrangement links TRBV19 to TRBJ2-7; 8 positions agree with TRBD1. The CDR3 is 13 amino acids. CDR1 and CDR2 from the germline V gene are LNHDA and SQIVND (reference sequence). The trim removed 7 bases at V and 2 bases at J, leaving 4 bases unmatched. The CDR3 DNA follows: TGTGCCAGTATGGGACAGGAAACCTACGAGCAGTACTTC. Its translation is CASMGQETYEQYF.